One sample yielded the 8 T cell receptor beta chains listed below, sequenced in a study of CD8+CD57+ T cells in acquired aplastic anemia (dated by TCRdb to the late 2010s). Sequenced using an Illumina HiSeq 2000. TCR beta VDJ combination and CDR3 sequence profiling used genomic DNA as the template. TCRdb reanalyzed the raw reads on its own, using fastp at Q25 for trimming and MiXCR for clone calling, and kept in-frame beta chains. Records with the same CDR3 protein are collapsed into one entry carrying the most frequent genes and DNA. Within this sample are just over 200,000 distinct CDR3 sequences, with 65% of them counted one time only. The ten largest clones take up around three fifths of the sample. Patients chosen for sequencing had shown expansion of CD8+CD57+ cells by flow cytometry. The sequenced sample was sorted CD4+, CD8+, or CD8+CD57+ T cells (not recorded which) from PBMCs. The receptors were gathered from a human donor with aplastic anemia.

This sequence joins TRBV9 and TRBJ2-1; TRBD1 matches at 12 bases. CDR1 is SGDLS, CDR2 YYNGEE, per germline. The junction had 9 bases not matched to a gene; V was cut back by 3 bases and J by 8 bases. The CDR3 length is 16 residues. CDR3 DNA: TGTGCCAGCAGCGGAAGCGGGACAGGGGGCTTCGATGAGCAGTTCTTC. Protein product: CASSGSGTGGFDEQFF. Full variable domain (missing parts from reference TRBV9 and TRBJ2-1): DSGVTQTPKHLITATGQRVTLRCSPRSGDLSVYWYQQSLDQGLQFLIQYYNGEERAKGNILERFSAQQFPDLHSELNLSSLELGDSALYFCASSGSGTGGFDEQFFGPGTRLTVL.

This clonotype was seen only a few times. The rearrangement uses TRBV7-9 and TRBJ2-1; 8 bases fit TRBD1. CDR1 and CDR2 from the germline V gene are SEHNR and FQNEAQ (reference sequence). V lost 5 bases, J lost 4 bases, and 4 bases stayed unmatched. The CDR3 has 14 amino acids. CDR3 nucleotides: TGTGCCAGCAGCCCTAACAGGGGGTACAATGAGCAGTTCTTC. It yields the protein CASSPNRGYNEQFF. The whole variable domain, filled in from reference TRBV7-9 and TRBJ2-1, reads DTGVSQNPRHKITKRGQNVTFRCDPISEHNRLYWYRQTLGQGPEFLTYFQNEAQLEKSRLLSDRFSAERPKGSFSTLEIQRTEQGDSAMYLCASSPNRGYNEQFFGPGTRLTVL.

V gene TRBV7-3 combines with J gene TRBJ1-1; TRBD1 aligns across 7 bases. Trimming removed 6 bases from V and 6 bases from J; junction bases left unmatched: 4. Germline V CDR1 and CDR2: SGHTA, FQGTGA. The CDR3 consists of 12 residues. CDR3 region: CASRRGQAEAFF. DNA for the CDR3: TGTGCCAGCAGGAGGGGGCAAGCTGAAGCTTTCTTT.

This chain uses TRBV20-1 with TRBJ2-1; D call uncertain. Germline loops: CDR1 DFQATT, CDR2 SNEGSKA (reference sequence). The V and J ends lost 6 bases and 13 bases respectively, with 10 bases between them. This CDR3 contains 9 residues. CDR3 bases: TGCAGTGCCGAAACGGACCAGTTCTTC. This encodes CSAETDQFF.

The sample holds a few counts of this clonotype. The rearrangement uses TRBV7-2 and TRBJ2-7, with 11 bases matching TRBD2. The CDR3 has 16 residues. Looked up from germline, CDR1 is SGHTA and CDR2 is FQGNSA. The V segment lost 4 bases and the J segment 2 bases; nucleotides outside the gene matches: 7. The DNA for the CDR3 is TGTGCCAGCAGCTCGCAACTAGCGGGGGCCCCCTACGAGCAGTACTTC. Its translation is CASSSQLAGAPYEQYF. The complete variable domain, with remaining parts taken from reference TRBV7-2 and TRBJ2-7, reads GAGVSQSPSNKVTEKGKDVELRCDPISGHTALYWYRQSLGQGLEFLIYFQGNSAPDKSGLPSDRFSAERTGGSVSTLTIQRTQQEDSAVYLCASSSQLAGAPYEQYFGPGTRLTVT.

This clonotype was observed at least ten times. The genes are TRBV4-1 and TRBJ1-5, with D possibly matching TRBD1 (6 bases). CDR1 is MGHRA, CDR2 YSYEKL, per germline. V lost 3 bases, J lost 4 bases, and 13 bases lay in between. The CDR3 totals 15 residues. The CDR3 is CASSQEGGQNQPQHF. CDR3 sequence (DNA): TGCGCCAGCAGCCAGGAGGGGGGGCAGAATCAGCCCCAGCATTTT.

This clonotype was recorded at least ten times. V is TRBV5-1 and J is TRBJ1-2; D is undetermined. The CDR3 runs 14 residues. Trimming cost V 0 bases and J 8 bases, with 14 bases left between them. Germline V gene lookup returns CDR1 SGHRS and CDR2 YFSETQ. CDR3 coding DNA: TGCGCCAGCAGCTTGGGGGATCCGGAGTTAGGCTACACCTTC. Amino acids: CASSLGDPELGYTF.

J is TRBJ2-3 and V is TRBV14; D gene ambiguous. Trimming removed 5 bases at V and 2 bases at J, with 8 bases between. The CDR3 is made up of 13 amino acids. The germline CDR1 and CDR2 sequences are SGHDN and FVKESK. The CDR3 loop reads CASSYGTTDTQYF. The CDR3 DNA is TGTGCCAGCAGCTACGGAACCACAGATACGCAGTATTTT.